This passage covers 22 T cell receptor beta chains from one sample sequenced in a study of blood T cell repertoires in COVID-19. Method: immunoSEQ multiplex PCR; TCRdb's copy keeps in-frame clones and lacks some. Of just over 650,000 clones listed, approximately 90% are singletons. Material for sequencing was peripheral blood. These receptors all stem from a woman younger than 35 with acute or convalescent COVID-19.

The genes are TRBV6-6 and TRBJ1-5; D unclear. The germline V gene has CDR1 MNHNY and CDR2 SVGAGI (reference sequence). The length of the CDR3 is 13 residues. The germline V and J ends were trimmed by 5 bases and 15 bases, with 20 bases remaining between them. Here the CDR3 reads CASSPPNNPGLHF. For the CDR3, the DNA is TGTGCCAGCAGTCCACCTAACAATCCAGGTTTGCATTTT.

This chain uses TRBV7-8 with TRBJ1-2; possible D gene TRBD1, 5 bases. Germline values: CDR1 SGHVS, CDR2 FQNEAQ. Between the trimmed V and J ends, which lost 5 bases and 4 bases, there was a span of 11 bases. The CDR3 sequence is 13 residues long. The CDR3 region has the DNA TGTGCCAGCAGCCCCCGCAGGGTCTATGGCTACACCTTC. Residues: CASSPRRVYGYTF.

V usage is TRBV2 and J usage is TRBJ1-2; D is ambiguous. The CDR3 consists of 13 residues. The germline V and J ends were trimmed by 4 bases and 6 bases, with 12 bases remaining between them. Germline CDR1 is SNHLY and CDR2 is FYNNEI. The CDR3 DNA reads as TGTGCCAGCAGTGTTGACACAGTAAATGGCTACACCTTC. This gives the protein CASSVDTVNGYTF.

The sample holds one count of this clone. The V gene is TRBV25-1, the J gene TRBJ1-2; perhaps TRBD1 as D (5 bases). The germline V and J ends were trimmed by 2 bases and 4 bases, with 11 bases remaining between them. The CDR3 consists of 14 residues. In germline, CDR1 is MGHDK, CDR2 SYGVNS. CDR3 sequence: CASSEKGRGYGYTF. The CDR3, as DNA: TGTGCCAGCAGTGAAAAAGGGAGGGGCTATGGCTACACCTTC.

The chain has TRBV27 and TRBJ1-2; D is unresolved. The CDR3 consists of 13 residues. CDR1 is MNHEY, CDR2 SMNVEV, per germline (reference sequence). V was cut by 4 bases and J by 0 bases, with 6 bases left in between. The CDR3 DNA follows: TGTGCCAGCAGTTCCTATTCTAACTATGGCTACACCTTC. Its translation is CASSSYSNYGYTF.

This clone was detected once. The sample carries other DNA sequences with the same CDR3. The rearrangement uses TRBV6-5 and TRBJ2-5; possible D gene TRBD1, 5 bases. The CDR3 is 13 residues long. CDR1 MNHEY and CDR2 SVGAGI come from the germline V gene. V shed 2 bases and J shed 4 bases, with 8 bases lying between them. The CDR3 reads CASSYRGRETQYF. DNA for the CDR3: TGTGCCAGCAGTTACAGGGGAAGAGAGACCCAGTACTTC.

The chain joins TRBV3-1 (or the pseudogene TRBV3-2) to TRBJ2-7, with TRBD2 identical over 11 bases. Germline V gives CDR1 LGHDT, CDR2 YNNKEL (reference sequence). The V and J ends lost 0 bases and 5 bases, in that order; junction bases with no gene match: 3. The CDR3 is made up of 15 amino acids. The CDR3 here is CASSQELAGVNEQYF. The CDR3 coding sequence is TGTGCCAGCAGCCAAGAACTAGCGGGGGTCAACGAGCAGTACTTC.

The chain is built from TRBV5-4 and TRBJ1-2; the D is unclear. V was clipped by 0 bases and J by 14 bases, with 14 bases between them. CDR1 and CDR2 (germline): SGHNT, YYREEE (reference sequence). This CDR3 is built from 12 residues. CDR3: CASSLDRVSNTF. DNA for the CDR3: TGTGCCAGCAGCTTGGACAGAGTATCTAATACCTTC. Drawing the rest from reference TRBV5-4 and TRBJ1-2, the complete variable domain is ETGVTQSPTHLIKTRGQQVTLRCSSQSGHNTVSWYQQALGQGPQFIFQYYREEENGRGNFPPRFSGLQFPNYSSELNVNALELDDSALYLCASSLDRVSNTFGSGTRLTVV.

This clone was detected a few times. The chain uses TRBV28 and TRBJ1-5, with D possibly TRBD1 on 6 matching bases. Germline CDR1 reads MDHEN; CDR2 reads SYDVKM. V lost 5 bases and J lost 3, with 14 bases in between. There are 15 residues in the CDR3. The CDR3 nucleotides are TGTGCCAGCAGTCCTCGTTCAGGGGTCAATCAGCCCCAGCATTTT. Its protein product is CASSPRSGVNQPQHF.

The V gene is TRBV6-5, the J gene TRBJ2-7; 8 nucleotides align to TRBD1. There are 15 residues in the CDR3. V was pared by 6 bases and J by 2 bases, with 9 bases of the junction left unmatched. Germline loops: CDR1 MNHEY, CDR2 SVGAGI. CDR3 loop: CASSQQGDKPYEQYF. As DNA, the CDR3 is TGTGCCAGCAGCCAACAGGGGGACAAGCCCTACGAGCAGTACTTC.

The rearrangement joins TRBV7-2 to TRBJ2-6; 8 bases agree with TRBD2. The CDR3 is 19 residues long. The J segment lost 0 bases and the V segment lost 1 base, leaving 8 bases of the junction unmatched. The germline V gene has CDR1 SGHTA and CDR2 FQGNSA. As DNA, the CDR3 is TGTGCCAGCAGCTTAGAGTGGATTCGGGGGGGCTCTGGGGCCAACGTCCTGACTTTC. It yields the protein CASSLEWIRGGSGANVLTF.

The rearrangement joins TRBV9 to TRBJ2-1; the D gene is possibly TRBD2 (7 bases). The CDR3 length is 15 residues. Trimming cost V 4 bases and J 8 bases, with 19 bases left between them. Germline V gene lookup returns CDR1 SGDLS and CDR2 YYNGEE. This chain's CDR3 is CASSPIRGASDEQFF. DNA for the CDR3: TGTGCCAGCAGCCCCATCCGGGGGGCTTCGGATGAGCAGTTCTTC.

This clone has only one observation. The chain joins TRBV19 to TRBJ1-2, with 7 nucleotides matching TRBD1. The CDR3 runs to 15 residues. Germline loops: CDR1 LNHDA, CDR2 SQIVND (reference sequence). Trimming cost V 4 bases and J 2 bases; bases outside gene matches: 7. This CDR3 is CASSNPTGWNYGYTF. The CDR3 nucleotides are TGTGCCAGTAGTAATCCGACAGGGTGGAACTATGGCTACACCTTC.

V is TRBV27 and J is TRBJ1-4; 7 bases line up with TRBD1. This CDR3 has 15 residues. The V gene end was trimmed by 4 bases and the J gene end by 5 bases; junction bases not matched to a gene: 7. From germline, CDR1 is MNHEY and CDR2 SMNVEV (reference sequence). CDR3 nucleotide sequence: TGTGCCAGCAGTTCTAAGGGACAGATAAATGAAAAACTGTTTTTT. Amino acid sequence: CASSSKGQINEKLFF. Complete variable domain (other parts from reference TRBV27 and TRBJ1-4): EAQVTQNPRYLITVTGKKLTVTCSQNMNHEYMSWYRQDPGLGLRQIYYSMNVEVTDKGDVPEGYKVSRKEKRNFPLILESPSPNQTSLYFCASSSKGQINEKLFFGSGTQLSVL.

The chain joins TRBV5-8 to TRBJ2-1, with TRBD1 identical over 10 bases. Unmatched junction bases numbered 9, after V lost 4 bases and J lost 5 bases. The germline CDR1 and CDR2 sequences are SGHTS and YDEGEE. This CDR3 is built from 16 residues. The DNA of the CDR3 is TGTGCCAGCAGCGCGTACCGGGACAGGGGTGACAATGAGCAGTTCTTC. Protein product: CASSAYRDRGDNEQFF.

This clone occurred once. The chain links TRBV9 to TRBJ2-3, with TRBD1 identical over 9 bases. Looked up from germline, CDR1 is SGDLS and CDR2 is YYNGEE. The CDR3 extends over 15 amino acids. The V segment lost 3 bases and the J segment 5 bases; nucleotides outside the gene matches: 7. Here the CDR3 DNA reads TGTGCCAGCAGCGGTCGGGACAGGGCCTTAGATACGCAGTATTTT. This codes for CASSGRDRALDTQYF.

The chain is built from TRBV28 and TRBJ1-3, with no clear D. There are 17 residues in the CDR3. The germline V gene encodes CDR1 MDHEN and CDR2 SYDVKM. Trimming took off 1 base at V and 0 bases at J, with 13 bases between the two ends. The CDR3 DNA follows: TGTGCCAGCAGTTTATCCTCAGGCTCCAGCTCTGGAAACACCATATATTTT. It codes for CASSLSSGSSSGNTIYF. The full variable domain, its missing parts supplied by reference TRBV28 and TRBJ1-3, is DVKVTQSSRYLVKRTGEKVFLECVQDMDHENMFWYRQDPGLGLRLIYFSYDVKMKEKGDIPEGYSVSREKKERFSLILESASTNQTSMYLCASSLSSGSSSGNTIYFGEGSWLTVV.

This chain connects TRBV4-1 to TRBJ1-1, with 10 bases matching TRBD1. The CDR3 runs to 17 residues. Unmatched junction bases numbered 12, after V lost 3 bases and J lost 5 bases. Germline V CDR1 and CDR2: MGHRA, YSYEKL. The CDR3: CASSHITGGTGDTEAFF. The CDR3 bases are TGCGCCAGCAGCCACATAACCGGGGGGACAGGGGATACTGAAGCTTTCTTT.

This clone was counted a single time. The chain couples TRBV5-5 to TRBJ1-5; no definite D call. CDR3 length equals 14 residues. V lost 4 bases, J lost 7 bases, and 15 bases lay in between. Germline V lookup: CDR1 SGHKS, CDR2 YYEKEE (reference sequence). CDR3 amino acids: CASSPNADFQPQHF. CDR3 DNA sequence: TGTGCCAGCAGCCCTAACGCGGATTTCCAGCCCCAGCATTTT.

Turning to this clone: Other DNA sequences in this sample translate to the same CDR3. J is TRBJ2-7 and V is TRBV10-3, with TRBD2 identical over 7 bases. CDR1 ENHRY and CDR2 SYGVKD come from the germline V gene. The trim removed 0 bases at V and 3 bases at J, leaving 2 bases unmatched. The CDR3 loop spans 14 amino acids. CDR3 DNA: TGTGCCATCAGTGAGTCAACGGGGGGCTACGAGCAGTACTTC. It is translated as CAISESTGGYEQYF.

The rearrangement links TRBV7-9 to TRBJ1-2; 8 positions match TRBD1. The V gene's germline CDR1 is SEHNR and CDR2 FQNEAQ (reference sequence). J gave up 7 bases and V 1 base, and 5 bases lay outside the gene matches. This CDR3 region has 14 residues. The CDR3 protein is CASSLGRQGFGYTF. In DNA, the CDR3 is TGTGCCAGCAGCTTAGGGCGACAGGGGTTTGGCTACACCTTC.

The J gene is TRBJ2-7, the V gene TRBV24-1; 8 positions agree with TRBD1. The CDR3 is 14 amino acids. Germline lookup yields CDR1 KGHDR and CDR2 SFDVKD. The V gene end was trimmed by 4 bases and the J gene end by 9 bases; junction bases not matched to a gene: 10. The chain's CDR3 is CATSDLTGTGGQYF. CDR3 nucleotide sequence: TGTGCCACCAGTGACTTGACCGGGACAGGAGGGCAGTACTTC.